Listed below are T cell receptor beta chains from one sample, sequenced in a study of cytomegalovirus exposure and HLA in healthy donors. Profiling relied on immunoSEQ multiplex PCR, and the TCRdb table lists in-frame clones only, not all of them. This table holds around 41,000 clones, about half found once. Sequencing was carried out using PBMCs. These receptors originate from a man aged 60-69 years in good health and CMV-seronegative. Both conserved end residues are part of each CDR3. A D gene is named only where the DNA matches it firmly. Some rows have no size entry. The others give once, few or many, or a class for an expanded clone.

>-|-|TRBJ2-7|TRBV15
CATSRDRQFSYEQYF
TGTGCCACCAGCAGAGATAGACAGTTTAGCTACGAGCAGTACTTC
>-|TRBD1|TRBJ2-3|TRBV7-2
CASSLGQGAEDTQYF
TGTGCCAGCAGCTTGGGACAGGGGGCGGAGGATACGCAGTATTTT
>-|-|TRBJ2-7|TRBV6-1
CASSALDPSYEQYF
TGTGCCAGCAGTGCCCTAGACCCGAGTTACGAGCAGTACTTC
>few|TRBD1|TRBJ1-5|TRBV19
CASSLGQGDVDQPQHF
TGTGCCAGTAGTTTGGGACAGGGGGATGTAGATCAGCCCCAGCATTTT
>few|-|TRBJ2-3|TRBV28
CASRTGETSTDTQYF
TGTGCCAGCAGAACGGGAGAAACTAGCACAGATACGCAGTATTTT
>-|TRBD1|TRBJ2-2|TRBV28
CASLSGGADTGELFF
TGTGCCAGCCTTTCAGGGGGCGCGGACACCGGGGAGCTGTTTTTT
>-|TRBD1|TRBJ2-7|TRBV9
CASSVGGTGSHEQYF
TGTGCCAGCAGCGTAGGGGGGACAGGGAGCCACGAGCAGTACTTC
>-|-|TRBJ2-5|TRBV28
CASRGQGSTKTQYF
TGTGCCAGCCGGGGCCAGGGGTCAACGAAGACCCAGTACTTC
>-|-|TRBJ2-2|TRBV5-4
CASSLNRDTGELFF
TGTGCCAGCAGCTTGAACCGAGACACCGGGGAGCTGTTTTTT
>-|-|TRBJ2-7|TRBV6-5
CASSRTQGYEQYF
TGTGCCAGCAGTCGAACTCAGGGCTACGAGCAGTACTTC
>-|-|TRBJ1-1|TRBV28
CASSAQDSPVAEAFF
TGTGCCAGCAGTGCACAAGACTCCCCGGTGGCTGAAGCTTTCTTT
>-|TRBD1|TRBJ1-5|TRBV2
CASSFGQGNQPQHF
TGTGCCAGCAGTTTCGGACAGGGAAATCAGCCCCAGCATTTT
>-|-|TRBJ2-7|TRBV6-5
CASSGGLSYEQYF
TGTGCCAGCAGCGGGGGACTGTCCTACGAGCAGTACTTC
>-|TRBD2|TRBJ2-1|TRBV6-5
CASTPSGSSYNEQFF
TGTGCCAGCACCCCTAGCGGGAGCTCCTACAATGAGCAGTTCTTC
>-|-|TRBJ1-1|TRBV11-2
CASSLVVRTEAFF
TGTGCCAGCAGCTTAGTTGTGAGAACTGAAGCTTTCTTT
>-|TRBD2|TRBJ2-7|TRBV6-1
CATALSGTTYEQYF
TGTGCCACGGCCCTTAGCGGGACGACCTACGAGCAGTACTTC
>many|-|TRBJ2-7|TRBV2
CASSAGQITSYEQYF
TGTGCCAGCAGTGCTGGACAGATCACATCCTACGAGCAGTACTTC
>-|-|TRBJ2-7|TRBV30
CAWNSPSSYEQYF
TGTGCCTGGAATTCTCCGAGCTCCTACGAGCAGTACTTC
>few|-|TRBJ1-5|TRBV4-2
CASSQDPRREAQPQHF
TGTGCCAGCAGCCAAGATCCCCGCAGGGAGGCTCAGCCCCAGCATTTT
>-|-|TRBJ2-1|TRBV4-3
CASSQEATRRYHNEQFF
TGCGCCAGCAGCCAAGAAGCGACTAGACGATATCACAATGAGCAGTTCTTC
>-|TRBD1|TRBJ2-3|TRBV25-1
CASRYRDRSTDTQYF
TGTGCCAGCAGATACCGGGACAGGTCCACAGATACGCAGTATTTT
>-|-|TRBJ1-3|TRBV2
CASKTEGMAGNTIYF
TGTGCCAGCAAAACGGAGGGGATGGCTGGAAACACCATATATTTT
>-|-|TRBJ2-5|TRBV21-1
CASSSGRHQETQYF
TGTGCCAGCTCAAGCGGGAGGCACCAAGAGACCCAGTACTTC
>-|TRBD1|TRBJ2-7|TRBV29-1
CSVATGGSYEQYF
TGCAGCGTTGCGACAGGGGGGTCCTACGAGCAGTACTTC
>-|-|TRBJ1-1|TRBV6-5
CASSYGGLRTEAFF
TGTGCCAGCAGTTACGGAGGTTTAAGGACTGAAGCTTTCTTT
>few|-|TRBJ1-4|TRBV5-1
CASSLEARGNEKLFF
TGCGCCAGCAGCTTGGAGGCCAGGGGAAATGAAAAACTGTTTTTT
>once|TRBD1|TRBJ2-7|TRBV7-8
CASSLWGTGNYEQYF
TGTGCCAGCAGCCTCTGGGGGACAGGGAACTACGAGCAGTACTTC
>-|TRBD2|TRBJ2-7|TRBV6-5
CASRLASGRDEQYF
TGTGCCAGCAGACTAGCTAGCGGGAGGGACGAGCAGTACTTC
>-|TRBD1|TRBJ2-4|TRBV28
CASTGGQGFTNIQYF
TGTGCCAGCACCGGGGGACAGGGGTTTACGAACATTCAGTACTTC
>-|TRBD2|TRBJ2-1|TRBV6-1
CASSAREGPNEQFF
TGTGCCAGCAGTGCGCGGGAGGGCCCCAATGAGCAGTTCTTC
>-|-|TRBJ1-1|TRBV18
CASSPQPQMNTEAFF
TGTGCCAGCTCACCACAGCCACAGATGAACACTGAAGCTTTCTTT
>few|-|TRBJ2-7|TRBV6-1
CASSLATTYEQYF
TGTGCCAGCAGCCTAGCGACCACCTACGAGCAGTACTTC
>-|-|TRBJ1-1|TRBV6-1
CASSEGGWVTEAFF
TGTGCCAGCAGTGAAGGAGGGTGGGTCACTGAAGCTTTCTTT
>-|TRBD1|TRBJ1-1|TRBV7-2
CASSFRAWTGSEAFF
TGTGCCAGCAGCTTTAGGGCGTGGACAGGGAGTGAAGCTTTCTTT
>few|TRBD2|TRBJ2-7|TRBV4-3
CASSRRGLAGEEQYF
TGCGCCAGCAGCCGTAGGGGGCTAGCGGGAGAAGAGCAGTACTTC